This T cell receptor (beta chain) was documented in a study of blood T cell repertoires in COVID-19. Whole-study context: Acute-phase and convalescent COVID-19 samples originated in the United States, Italy and Spain. PBMCs, B-cell-depleted T cells, or T cells provided the cDNA or gDNA that made up the material.

Trimming pared 0 bases from V and 1 base from J, leaving 10 bases between. Germline lookup yields CDR1 MNHNY and CDR2 SVGAGI (reference sequence). The CDR3 spans 15 residues. Only in-frame clones appear in the TCRdb table, and some are missing; sequencing was by immunoSEQ multiplex PCR. The data hold over 150,000 clones, with about 85% observed a single time. Enrollment of patients from Seattle took place during active infection, with longitudinal follow-up. Specimen: peripheral blood. The V call is TRBV6-6, the J call TRBJ2-7; possibly TRBD1 for D (6 bases). This receptor was obtained from an older man with COVID-19, enrolled during active disease. CDR3 loop: CASSYSEQGSYEQYF. Here the CDR3 DNA reads TGTGCCAGCAGTTACTCGGAGCAGGGGTCCTACGAGCAGTACTTC.